The following is a T cell receptor beta chain sequence with its context. Germline loops: CDR1 GTSNPN, CDR2 SVGIG (reference sequence). This CDR3 spans 17 amino acids. The V gene end was trimmed by 4 bases and the J gene end by 8 bases; junction bases not matched to a gene: 16. These data belong to a study of CD8+ T cells in alopecia areata. Study-wide background: Each of the treated patients was given oral tofacitinib, 5 to 10 mg twice daily, for moderate-to-severe alopecia areata.

Treatment specified: oral pan-JAK inhibitor, 5-10 mg twice daily. Sorted out of PBMCs were CD4+ T cells and CD8+ T cells. Reverse transcribed after extraction, RNA yielded cDNA as the sequencing template. Produced via immunoSEQ multiplex PCR; TCRdb's table is partial and in-frame only. This repertoire shows 190,000 or so clones, around 60% found once; its top ten account for roughly 12%. This TCR derives from a human donor with alopecia areata. Sequenced here: CD8+ T cells sorted from blood, sampled at week 24, from a patient treated with tofacitinib. The chain is built from TRBV30 and TRBJ2-1; TRBD2 matches at 11 bases. In nucleotides, the CDR3 is TGTGCCTGGATTAGCGGGGGGGGTTTTAGCCGCTCAGATGAGCAGTTCTTC. Residues: CAWISGGGFSRSDEQFF.